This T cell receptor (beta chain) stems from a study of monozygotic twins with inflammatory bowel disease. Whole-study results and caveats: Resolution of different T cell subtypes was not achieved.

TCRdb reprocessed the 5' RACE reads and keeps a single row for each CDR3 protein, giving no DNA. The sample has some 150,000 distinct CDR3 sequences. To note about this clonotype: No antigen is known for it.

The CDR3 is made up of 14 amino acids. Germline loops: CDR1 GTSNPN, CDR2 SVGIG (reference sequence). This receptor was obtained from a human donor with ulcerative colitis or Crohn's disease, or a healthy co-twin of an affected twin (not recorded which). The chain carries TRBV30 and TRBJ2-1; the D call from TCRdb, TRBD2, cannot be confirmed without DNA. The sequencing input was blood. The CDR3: CAWSGLAAYNEQFF.